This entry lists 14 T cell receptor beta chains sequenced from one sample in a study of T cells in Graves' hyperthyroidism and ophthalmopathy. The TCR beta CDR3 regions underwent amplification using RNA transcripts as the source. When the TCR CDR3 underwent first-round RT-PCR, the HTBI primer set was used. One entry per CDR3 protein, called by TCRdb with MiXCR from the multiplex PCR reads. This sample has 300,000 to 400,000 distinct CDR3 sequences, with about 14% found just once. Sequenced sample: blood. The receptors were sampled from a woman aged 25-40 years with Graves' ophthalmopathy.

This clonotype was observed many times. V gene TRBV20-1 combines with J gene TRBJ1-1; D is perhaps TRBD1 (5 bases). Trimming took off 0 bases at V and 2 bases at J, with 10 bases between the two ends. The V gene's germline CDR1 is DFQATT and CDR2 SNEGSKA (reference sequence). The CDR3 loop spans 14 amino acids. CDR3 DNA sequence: TGCAGTGCTAGAGATCAGGGAACTAACACTGAAGCTTTCTTT. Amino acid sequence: CSARDQGTNTEAFF.

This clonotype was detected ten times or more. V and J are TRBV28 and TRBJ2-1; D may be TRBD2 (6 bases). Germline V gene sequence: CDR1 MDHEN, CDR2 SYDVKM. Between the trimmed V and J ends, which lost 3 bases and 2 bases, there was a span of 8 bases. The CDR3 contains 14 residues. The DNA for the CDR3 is TGTGCCAGCAGTTTGGGGGGACCCTACAATGAGCAGTTCTTC. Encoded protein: CASSLGGPYNEQFF. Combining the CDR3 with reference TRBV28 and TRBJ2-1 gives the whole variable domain DVKVTQSSRYLVKRTGEKVFLECVQDMDHENMFWYRQDPGLGLRLIYFSYDVKMKEKGDIPEGYSVSREKKERFSLILESASTNQTSMYLCASSLGGPYNEQFFGPGTRLTVL.

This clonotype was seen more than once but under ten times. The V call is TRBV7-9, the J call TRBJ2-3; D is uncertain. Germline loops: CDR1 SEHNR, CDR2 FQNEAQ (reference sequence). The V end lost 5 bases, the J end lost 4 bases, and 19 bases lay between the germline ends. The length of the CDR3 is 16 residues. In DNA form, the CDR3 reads TGTGCCAGCAGCCTAGGGCCAGGACGTAGTCCAGATACGCAGTATTTT. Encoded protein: CASSLGPGRSPDTQYF.

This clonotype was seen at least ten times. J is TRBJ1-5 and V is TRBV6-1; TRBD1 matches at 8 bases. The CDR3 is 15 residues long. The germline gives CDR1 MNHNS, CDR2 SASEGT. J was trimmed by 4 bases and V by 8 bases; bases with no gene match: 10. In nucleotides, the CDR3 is TGTGCCAGCGACAGGGGAAGGCTTCTGAATCAGCCCCAGCATTTT. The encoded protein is CASDRGRLLNQPQHF.

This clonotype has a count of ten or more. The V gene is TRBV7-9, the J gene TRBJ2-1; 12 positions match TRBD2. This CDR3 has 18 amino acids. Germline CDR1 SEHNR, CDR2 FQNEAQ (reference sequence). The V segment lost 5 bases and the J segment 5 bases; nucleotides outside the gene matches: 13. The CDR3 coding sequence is TGTGCCAGCAGCCAGACTAGCGGGGGATCCGGGATTGACAATGAGCAGTTCTTC. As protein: CASSQTSGGSGIDNEQFF.

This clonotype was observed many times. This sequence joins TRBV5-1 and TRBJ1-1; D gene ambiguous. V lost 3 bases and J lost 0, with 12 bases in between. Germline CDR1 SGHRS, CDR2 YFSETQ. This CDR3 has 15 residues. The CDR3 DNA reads TGCGCCAGCAGCTCTGATAGAGGGCTGAACACTGAAGCTTTCTTT. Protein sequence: CASSSDRGLNTEAFF.

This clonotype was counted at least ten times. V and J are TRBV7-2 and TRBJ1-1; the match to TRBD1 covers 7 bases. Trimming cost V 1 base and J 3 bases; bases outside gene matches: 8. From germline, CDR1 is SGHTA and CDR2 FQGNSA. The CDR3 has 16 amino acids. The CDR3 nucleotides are TGTGCCAGCAGCTTAGTTATATCCCAGGGGGACACTGAAGCTTTCTTT. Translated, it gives CASSLVISQGDTEAFF.

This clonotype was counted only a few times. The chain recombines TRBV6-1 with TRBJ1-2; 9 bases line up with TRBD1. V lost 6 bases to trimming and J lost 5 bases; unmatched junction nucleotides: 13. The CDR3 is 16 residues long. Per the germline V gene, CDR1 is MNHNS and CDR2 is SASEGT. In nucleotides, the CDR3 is TGTGCCAGCAGCTATACAACAGGGGGCATACGTTATGGCTACACCTTC. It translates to CASSYTTGGIRYGYTF.

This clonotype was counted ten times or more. The DNA for the CDR3 is TGTGCCAGCTCACCAGTTGGGGCAACGCGGGGCACTGAAGCTTTCTTT. Its protein product is CASSPVGATRGTEAFF. This chain connects TRBV18 to TRBJ1-1, with a weak D call TRBD1 (5 bases). CDR1 is KGHSH and CDR2 is LQKENI in the germline V gene. Trimming removed 2 bases at V and 4 bases at J, with 17 bases between. The CDR3 has 16 amino acids.

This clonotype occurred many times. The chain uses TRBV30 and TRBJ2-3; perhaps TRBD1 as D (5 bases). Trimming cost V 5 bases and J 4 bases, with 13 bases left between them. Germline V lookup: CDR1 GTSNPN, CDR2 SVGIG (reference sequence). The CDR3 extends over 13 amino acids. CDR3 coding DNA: TGTGCCTGGGGGGCTTATGGGGCAGATACGCAGTATTTT. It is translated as CAWGAYGADTQYF. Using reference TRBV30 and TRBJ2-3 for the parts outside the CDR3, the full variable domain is SQTIHQWPATLVQPVGSPLSLECTVEGTSNPNLYWYRQAAGRGLQLLFYSVGIGQISSEVPQNLSASRPQDRQFILSSKKLLLSDSGFYLCAWGAYGADTQYFGPGTRLTVL.

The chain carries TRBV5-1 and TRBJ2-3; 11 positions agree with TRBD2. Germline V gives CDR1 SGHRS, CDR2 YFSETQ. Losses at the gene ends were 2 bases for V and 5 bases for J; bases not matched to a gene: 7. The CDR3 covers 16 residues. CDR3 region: CASSLLAGDGEDTQYF. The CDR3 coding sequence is TGCGCCAGCAGCTTACTAGCGGGAGATGGAGAAGATACGCAGTATTTT.

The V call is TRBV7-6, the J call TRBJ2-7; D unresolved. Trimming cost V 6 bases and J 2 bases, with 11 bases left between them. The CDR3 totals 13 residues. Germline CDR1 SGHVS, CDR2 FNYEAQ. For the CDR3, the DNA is TGTGCCAGCAGTGCCGTCACCACCTACGAGCAGTACTTC. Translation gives CASSAVTTYEQYF.

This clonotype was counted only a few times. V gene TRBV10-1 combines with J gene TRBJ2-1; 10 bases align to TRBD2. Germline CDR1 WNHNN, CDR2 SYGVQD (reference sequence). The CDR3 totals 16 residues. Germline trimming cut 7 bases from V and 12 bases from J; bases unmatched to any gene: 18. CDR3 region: CASTRGLAGGPQGQFF. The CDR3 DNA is TGCGCCAGCACTCGGGGGTTAGCGGGGGGCCCCCAGGGGCAGTTCTTC.

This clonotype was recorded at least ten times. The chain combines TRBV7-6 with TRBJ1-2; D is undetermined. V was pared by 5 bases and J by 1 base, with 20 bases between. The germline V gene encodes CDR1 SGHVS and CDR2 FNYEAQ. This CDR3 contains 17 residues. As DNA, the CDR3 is TGTGCCAGCAGCCCTAGCCTAGGACGGATCAATAACTATGGCTACACCTTC. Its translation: CASSPSLGRINNYGYTF.